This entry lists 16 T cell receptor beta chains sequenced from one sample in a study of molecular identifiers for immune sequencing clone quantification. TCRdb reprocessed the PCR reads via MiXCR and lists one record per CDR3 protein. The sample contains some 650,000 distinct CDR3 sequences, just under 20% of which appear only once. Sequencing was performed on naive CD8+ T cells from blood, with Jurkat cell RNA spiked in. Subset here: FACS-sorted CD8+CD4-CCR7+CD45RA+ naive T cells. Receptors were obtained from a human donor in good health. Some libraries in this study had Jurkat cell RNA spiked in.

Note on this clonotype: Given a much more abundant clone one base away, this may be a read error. The CDR3 is CASSITSGSTYERYF. CDR3 coding DNA: TGTGCCAGTAGCATCACTAGCGGGAGTACCTACGAGCGGTACTTC. V usage is TRBV19 and J usage is TRBJ2-7, with 11 bases matching TRBD2. CDR3 length equals 15 residues. Germline lookup yields CDR1 LNHDA and CDR2 SQIVND (reference sequence).

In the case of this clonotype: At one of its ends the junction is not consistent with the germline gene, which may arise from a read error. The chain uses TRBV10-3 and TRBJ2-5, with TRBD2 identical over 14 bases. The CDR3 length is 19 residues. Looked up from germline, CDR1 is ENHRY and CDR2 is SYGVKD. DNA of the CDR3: TGTACCATCAGTGGGTTACAGACTAGCGGGGGGGCCGGGCAAGAGACCCAGTACTTC. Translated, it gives CTISGLQTSGGAGQETQYF.

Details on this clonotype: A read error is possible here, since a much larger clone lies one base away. CDR3 in DNA: TGTGCCTGGAGTTATCCCGCTGACGGGGCAGGGCTTGGCAAAAACATTCAGTACTTC. This codes for CAWSYPADGAGLGKNIQYF. J is TRBJ2-4 and V is TRBV30; either TRBD1 or TRBD2 may supply D (5 bases each). This CDR3 has 19 residues. The germline V gene has CDR1 GTSNPN and CDR2 SVGIG (reference sequence). The ends were cut back, 2 bases at V and 3 bases at J, with 26 bases in the middle.

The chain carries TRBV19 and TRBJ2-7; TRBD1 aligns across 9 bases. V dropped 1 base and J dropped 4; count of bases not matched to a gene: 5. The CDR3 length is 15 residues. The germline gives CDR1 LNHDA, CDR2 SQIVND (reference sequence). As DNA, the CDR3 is TGTGCCAGTAGTATAGGGACAGGGGAAATTTACGAGCAGTACTTC. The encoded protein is CASSIGTGEIYEQYF.

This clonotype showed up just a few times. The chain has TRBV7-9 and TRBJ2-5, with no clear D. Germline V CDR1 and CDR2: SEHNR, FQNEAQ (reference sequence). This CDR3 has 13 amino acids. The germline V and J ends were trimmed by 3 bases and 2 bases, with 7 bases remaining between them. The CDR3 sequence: CASSLAPQETQYF. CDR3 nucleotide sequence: TGTGCCAGCAGCTTGGCCCCTCAAGAGACCCAGTACTTC.

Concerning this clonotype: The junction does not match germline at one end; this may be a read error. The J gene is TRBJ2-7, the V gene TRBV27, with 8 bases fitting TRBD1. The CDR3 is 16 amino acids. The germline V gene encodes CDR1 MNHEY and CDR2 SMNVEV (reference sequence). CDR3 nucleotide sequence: TGTGCCAGCGGTTTTCTCGGGACAGGCCTCTCCTACGAGCAGTACTTC. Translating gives CASGFLGTGLSYEQYF.

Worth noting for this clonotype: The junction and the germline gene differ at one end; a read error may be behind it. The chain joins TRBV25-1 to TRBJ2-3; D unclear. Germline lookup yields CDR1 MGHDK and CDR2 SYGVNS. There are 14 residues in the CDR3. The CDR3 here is CASSLGGNTDSQYF. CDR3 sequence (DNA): TGTGCCAGCAGTTTAGGCGGAAACACAGATTCGCAGTATTTT.

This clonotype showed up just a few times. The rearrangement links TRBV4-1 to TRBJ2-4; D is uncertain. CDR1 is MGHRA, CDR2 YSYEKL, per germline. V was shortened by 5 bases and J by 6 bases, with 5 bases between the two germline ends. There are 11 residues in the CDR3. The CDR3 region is CASSARNIQYF. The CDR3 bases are TGCGCCAGCAGCGCTAGAAACATTCAGTACTTC.

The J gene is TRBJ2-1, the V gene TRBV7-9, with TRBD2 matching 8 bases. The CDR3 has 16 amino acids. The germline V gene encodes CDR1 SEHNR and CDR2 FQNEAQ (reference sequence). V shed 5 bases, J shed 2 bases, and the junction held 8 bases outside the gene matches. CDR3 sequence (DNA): TGTGCCAGCAGCCCGCGAGACGGGAGGGCCTACAATGAGCAGTTCTTC. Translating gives CASSPRDGRAYNEQFF.

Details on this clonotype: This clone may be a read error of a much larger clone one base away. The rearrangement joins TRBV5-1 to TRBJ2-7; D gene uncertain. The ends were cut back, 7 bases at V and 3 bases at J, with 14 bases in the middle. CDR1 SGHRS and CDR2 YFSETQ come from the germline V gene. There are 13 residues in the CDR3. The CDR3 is CASGPTLYYEQYF. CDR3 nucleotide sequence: TGCGCCAGCGGCCCCACCCTCTACTACGAGCAGTACTTC.

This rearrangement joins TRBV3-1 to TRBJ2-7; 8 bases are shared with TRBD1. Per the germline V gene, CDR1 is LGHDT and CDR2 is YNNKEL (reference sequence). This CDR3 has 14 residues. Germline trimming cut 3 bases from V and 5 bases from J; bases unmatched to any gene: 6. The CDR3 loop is CASSHAGTGNEQYF. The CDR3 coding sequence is TGTGCCAGCAGCCACGCCGGGACAGGCAACGAGCAGTACTTC.

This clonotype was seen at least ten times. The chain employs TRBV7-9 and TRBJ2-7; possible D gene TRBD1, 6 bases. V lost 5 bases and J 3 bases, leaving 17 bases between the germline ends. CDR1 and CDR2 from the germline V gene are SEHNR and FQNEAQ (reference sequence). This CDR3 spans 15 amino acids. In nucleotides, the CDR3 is TGTGCCAGCAGCCACCGGGACAAAGAGGGCTACGAGCAGTACTTC. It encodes CASSHRDKEGYEQYF.

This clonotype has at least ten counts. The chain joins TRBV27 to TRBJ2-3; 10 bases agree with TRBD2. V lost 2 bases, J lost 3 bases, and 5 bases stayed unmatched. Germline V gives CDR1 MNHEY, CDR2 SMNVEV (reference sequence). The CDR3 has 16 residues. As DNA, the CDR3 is TGTGCCAGCAGTTTAGACCCTAGCGGGAGTACAGATACGCAGTATTTT. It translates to CASSLDPSGSTDTQYF.

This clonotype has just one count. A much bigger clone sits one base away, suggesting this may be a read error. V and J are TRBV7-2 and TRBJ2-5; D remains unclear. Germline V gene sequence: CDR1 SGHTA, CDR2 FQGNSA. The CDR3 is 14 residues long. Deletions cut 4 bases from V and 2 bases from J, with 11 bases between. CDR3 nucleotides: TGTGCCAGCAGCTCCTTTGCGGAACAAGAGACCCAGTACTTC. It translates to CASSSFAEQETQYF.

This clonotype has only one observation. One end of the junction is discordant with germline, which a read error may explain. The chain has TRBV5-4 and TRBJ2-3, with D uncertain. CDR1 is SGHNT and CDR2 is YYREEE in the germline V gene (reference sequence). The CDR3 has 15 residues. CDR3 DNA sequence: TGTGCCGGCAGTTTGCTGGCGGCCGGCACAGATACGCAGTATTTT. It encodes CAGSLLAAGTDTQYF. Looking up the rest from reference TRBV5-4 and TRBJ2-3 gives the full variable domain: ETGVTQSPTHLIKTRGQQVTLRCSSQSGHNTVSWYQQALGQGPQFIFQYYREEENGRGNFPPRFSGLQFPNYSSELNVNALELDDSALYLCAGSLLAAGTDTQYFGPGTRLTVL.

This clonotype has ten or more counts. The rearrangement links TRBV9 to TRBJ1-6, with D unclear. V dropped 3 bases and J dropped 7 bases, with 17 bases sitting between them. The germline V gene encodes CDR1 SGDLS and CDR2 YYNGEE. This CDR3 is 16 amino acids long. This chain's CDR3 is CASSGSKDGRNSPLHF. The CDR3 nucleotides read TGTGCCAGCAGCGGATCAAAGGACGGGCGGAATTCACCCCTCCACTTT.